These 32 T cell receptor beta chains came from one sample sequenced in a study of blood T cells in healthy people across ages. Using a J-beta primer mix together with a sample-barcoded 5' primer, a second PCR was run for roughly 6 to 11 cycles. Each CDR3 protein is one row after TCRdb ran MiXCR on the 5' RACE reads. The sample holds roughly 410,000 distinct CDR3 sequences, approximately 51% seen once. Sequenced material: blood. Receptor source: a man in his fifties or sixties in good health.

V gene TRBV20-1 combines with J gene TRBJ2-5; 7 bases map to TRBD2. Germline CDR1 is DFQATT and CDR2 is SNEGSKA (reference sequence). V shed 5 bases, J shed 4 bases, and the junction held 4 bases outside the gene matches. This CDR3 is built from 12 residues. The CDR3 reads CSAPREGETQYF. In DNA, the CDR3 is TGCAGTGCTCCCAGGGAGGGAGAGACCCAGTACTTC.

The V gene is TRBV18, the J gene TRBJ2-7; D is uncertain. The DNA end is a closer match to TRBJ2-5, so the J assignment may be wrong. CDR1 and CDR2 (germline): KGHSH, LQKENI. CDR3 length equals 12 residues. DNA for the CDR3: TGTGCCAGCTCACAAAGACAAGAGACCCAGTACTTC. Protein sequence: CASSQRQETQYF.

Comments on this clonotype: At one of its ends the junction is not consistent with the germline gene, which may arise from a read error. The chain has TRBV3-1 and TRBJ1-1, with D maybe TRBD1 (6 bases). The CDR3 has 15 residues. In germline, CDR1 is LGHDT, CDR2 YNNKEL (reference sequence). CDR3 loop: CASSQGGRGYTGAFF. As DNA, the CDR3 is TGTGCCAGCAGCCAAGGAGGCAGGGGATACACTGGAGCTTTCTTT. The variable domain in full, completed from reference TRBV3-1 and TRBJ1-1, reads DTAVSQTPKYLVTQMGNDKSIKCEQNLGHDTMYWYKQDSKKFLKIMFSYNNKELIINETVPNRFSPKSPDKAHLNLHINSLELGDSAVYFCASSQGGRGYTGAFFGQGTRLTVV.

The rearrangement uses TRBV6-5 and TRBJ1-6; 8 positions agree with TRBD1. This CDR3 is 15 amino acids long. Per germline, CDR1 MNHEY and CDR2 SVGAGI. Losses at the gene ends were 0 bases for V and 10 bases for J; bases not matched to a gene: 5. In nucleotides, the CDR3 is TGTGCCAGCAGTTACTCGGTCAGGGGGCAGTCACCCCTCCACTTT. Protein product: CASSYSVRGQSPLHF.

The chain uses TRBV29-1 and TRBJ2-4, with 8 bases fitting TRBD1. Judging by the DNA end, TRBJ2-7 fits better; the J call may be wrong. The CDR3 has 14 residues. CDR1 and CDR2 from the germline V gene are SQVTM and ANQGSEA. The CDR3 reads CSVGRGTGFYEQYF. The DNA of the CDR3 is TGCAGCGTTGGACGAGGGACAGGATTTTACGAGCAGTACTTC.

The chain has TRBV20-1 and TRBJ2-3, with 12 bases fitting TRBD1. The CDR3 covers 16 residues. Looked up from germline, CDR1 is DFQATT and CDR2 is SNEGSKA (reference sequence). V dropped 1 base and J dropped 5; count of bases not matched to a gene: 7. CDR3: CSARVWGQGAQDTQYF. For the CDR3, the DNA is TGCAGTGCTAGAGTATGGGGACAGGGGGCGCAAGATACGCAGTATTTT.

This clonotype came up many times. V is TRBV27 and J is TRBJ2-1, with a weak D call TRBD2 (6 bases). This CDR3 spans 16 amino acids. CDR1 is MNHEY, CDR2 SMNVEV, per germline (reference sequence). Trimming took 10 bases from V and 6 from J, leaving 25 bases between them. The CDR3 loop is CATRDPLAPNFNEQFF. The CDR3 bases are TGTGCCACCCGTGACCCCCTAGCGCCGAACTTCAATGAGCAGTTCTTC.

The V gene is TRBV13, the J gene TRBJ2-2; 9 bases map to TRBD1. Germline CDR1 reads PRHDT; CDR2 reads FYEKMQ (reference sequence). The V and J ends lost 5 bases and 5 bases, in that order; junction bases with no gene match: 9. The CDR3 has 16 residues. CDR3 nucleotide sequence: TGTGCCAGCAGCGATTATGGGACAGGGAGGACCGGGGAGCTGTTTTTT. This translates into CASSDYGTGRTGELFF. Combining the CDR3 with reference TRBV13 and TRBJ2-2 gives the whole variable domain AAGVIQSPRHLIKEKRETATLKCYPIPRHDTVYWYQQGPGQDPQFLISFYEKMQSDKGSIPDRFSAQQFSDYHSELNMSSLELGDSALYFCASSDYGTGRTGELFFGEGSRLTVL.

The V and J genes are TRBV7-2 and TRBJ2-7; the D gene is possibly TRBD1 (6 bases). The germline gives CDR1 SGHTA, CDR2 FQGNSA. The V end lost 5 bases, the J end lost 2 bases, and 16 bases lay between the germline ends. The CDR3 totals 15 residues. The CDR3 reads CASSLRQDSPYEQYF. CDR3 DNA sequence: TGTGCCAGCAGCCTCCGACAGGACTCCCCCTACGAGCAGTACTTC.

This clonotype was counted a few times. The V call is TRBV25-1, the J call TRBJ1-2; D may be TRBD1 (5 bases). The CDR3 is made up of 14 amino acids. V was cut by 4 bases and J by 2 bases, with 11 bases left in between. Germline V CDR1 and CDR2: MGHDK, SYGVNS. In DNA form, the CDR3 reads TGTGCCAGCAGTGGACTCAGGGAAAACTATGGCTACACCTTC. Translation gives CASSGLRENYGYTF.

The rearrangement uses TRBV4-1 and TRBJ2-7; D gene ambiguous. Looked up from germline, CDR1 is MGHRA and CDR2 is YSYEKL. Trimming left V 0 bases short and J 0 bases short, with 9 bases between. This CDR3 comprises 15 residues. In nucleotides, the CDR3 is TGCGCCAGCAGCCAAGATCTCCGGACCTCCTACGAGCAGTACTTC. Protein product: CASSQDLRTSYEQYF.

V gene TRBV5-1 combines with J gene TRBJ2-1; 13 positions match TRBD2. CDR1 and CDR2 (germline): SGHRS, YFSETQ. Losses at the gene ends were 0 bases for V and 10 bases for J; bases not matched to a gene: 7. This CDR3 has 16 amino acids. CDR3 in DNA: TGCGCCAGCAGCTTGGAACTAGCGGGGGGGGCCGGGGAGCAGTTCTTC. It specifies CASSLELAGGAGEQFF.

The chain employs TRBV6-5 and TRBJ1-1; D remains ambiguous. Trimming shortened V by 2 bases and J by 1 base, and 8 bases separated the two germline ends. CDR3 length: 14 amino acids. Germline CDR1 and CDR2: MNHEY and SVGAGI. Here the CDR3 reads CASSYAQRNTEAFF. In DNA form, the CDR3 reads TGTGCCAGCAGTTACGCCCAGAGGAACACTGAAGCTTTCTTT.

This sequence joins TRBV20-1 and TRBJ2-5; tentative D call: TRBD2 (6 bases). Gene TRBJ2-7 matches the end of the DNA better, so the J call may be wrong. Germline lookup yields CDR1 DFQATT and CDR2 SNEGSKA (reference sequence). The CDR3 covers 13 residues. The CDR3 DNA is TGCAGTGCTAGTCGGTTTGGGGGGAACGAGCAGTACTTC. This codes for CSASRFGGNEQYF.

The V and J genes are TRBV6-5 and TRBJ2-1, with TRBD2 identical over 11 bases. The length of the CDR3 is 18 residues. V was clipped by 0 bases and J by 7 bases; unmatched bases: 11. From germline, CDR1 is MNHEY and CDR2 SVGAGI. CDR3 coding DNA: TGTGCCAGCAGTTACTCGTTCGGCCTAGCGGGAGGCTTGAATGAGCAGTTCTTC. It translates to CASSYSFGLAGGLNEQFF.

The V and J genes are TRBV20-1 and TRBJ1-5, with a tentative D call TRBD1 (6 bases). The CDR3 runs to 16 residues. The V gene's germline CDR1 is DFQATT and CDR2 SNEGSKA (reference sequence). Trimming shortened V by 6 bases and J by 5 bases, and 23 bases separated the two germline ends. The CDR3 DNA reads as TGCAGTGCGAGAAGGTACGGGGGCCGGGCGGATCAGCCCCAGCATTTT. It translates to CSARRYGGRADQPQHF.

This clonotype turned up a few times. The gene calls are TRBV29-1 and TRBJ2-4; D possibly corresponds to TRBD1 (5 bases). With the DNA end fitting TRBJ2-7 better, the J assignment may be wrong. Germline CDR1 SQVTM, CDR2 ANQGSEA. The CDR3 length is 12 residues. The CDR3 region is CSVEVAGLEQYF. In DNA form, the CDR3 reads TGCAGCGTTGAAGTGGCAGGGCTCGAGCAGTACTTC.

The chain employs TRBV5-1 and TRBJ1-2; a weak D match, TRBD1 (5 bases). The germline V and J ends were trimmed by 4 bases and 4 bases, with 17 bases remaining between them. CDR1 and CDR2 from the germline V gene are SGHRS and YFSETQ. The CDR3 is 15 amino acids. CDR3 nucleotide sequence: TGCGCCAGCAGCCCGTGGACACCGAAGGCCTATGGCTACACCTTC. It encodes CASSPWTPKAYGYTF.

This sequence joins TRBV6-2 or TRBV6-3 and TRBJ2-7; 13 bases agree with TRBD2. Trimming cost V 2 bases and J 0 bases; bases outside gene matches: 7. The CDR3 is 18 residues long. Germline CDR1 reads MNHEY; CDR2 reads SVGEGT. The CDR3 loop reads CASSYGGTSGIGSYEQYF. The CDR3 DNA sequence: TGTGCCAGCAGTTACGGGGGGACTAGCGGGATTGGCTCCTACGAGCAGTACTTC.

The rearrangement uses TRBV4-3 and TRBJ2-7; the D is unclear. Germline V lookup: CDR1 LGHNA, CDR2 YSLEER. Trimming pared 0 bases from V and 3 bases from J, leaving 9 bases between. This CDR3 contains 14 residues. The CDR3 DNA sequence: TGCGCCAGCAGCCAAGAGGTGGTCCGCTACGAGCAGTACTTC. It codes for CASSQEVVRYEQYF.

The CDR3, as DNA: TGTGCCATCAGTGAGTCGCCCGGGGGGATGTACGAGCAGTACTTC. Translating it yields CAISESPGGMYEQYF. The chain joins TRBV10-3 to TRBJ2-7; 7 bases fit TRBD2. The CDR3 is made up of 15 amino acids. Germline CDR1 is ENHRY and CDR2 is SYGVKD. V was clipped by 0 bases and J by 4 bases; unmatched bases: 6.

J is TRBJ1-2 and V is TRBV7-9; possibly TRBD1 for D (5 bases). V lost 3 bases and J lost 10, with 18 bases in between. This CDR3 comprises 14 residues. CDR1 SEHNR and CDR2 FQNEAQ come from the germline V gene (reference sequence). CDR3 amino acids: CASSFRGRVNDYTF. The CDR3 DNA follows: TGTGCCAGCAGCTTCCGGGGCCGCGTAAATGACTACACCTTC.

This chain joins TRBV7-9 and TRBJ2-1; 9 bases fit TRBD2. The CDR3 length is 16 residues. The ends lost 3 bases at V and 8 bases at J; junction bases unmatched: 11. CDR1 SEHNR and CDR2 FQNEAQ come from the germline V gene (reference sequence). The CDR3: CASSFSIGTSFDEQFF. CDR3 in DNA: TGTGCCAGCAGCTTCTCCATCGGGACTAGCTTCGATGAGCAGTTCTTC.

The CDR3 is CASSPGHEQYF. The CDR3 nucleotides are TGTGCCAGCAGTCCGGGACACGAGCAGTACTTC. The gene calls are TRBV12-3 or TRBV12-4 and TRBJ2-7; D may be TRBD1 or TRBD2 (5 bases each). V was clipped by 5 bases and J by 5 bases, with 7 bases between them. The CDR3 covers 11 residues.

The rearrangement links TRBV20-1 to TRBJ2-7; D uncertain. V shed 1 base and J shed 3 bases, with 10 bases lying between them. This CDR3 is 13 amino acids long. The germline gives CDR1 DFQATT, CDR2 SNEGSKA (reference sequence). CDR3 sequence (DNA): TGCAGTGCTAGAGGGACCTCCGACTACGAGCAGTACTTC. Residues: CSARGTSDYEQYF.

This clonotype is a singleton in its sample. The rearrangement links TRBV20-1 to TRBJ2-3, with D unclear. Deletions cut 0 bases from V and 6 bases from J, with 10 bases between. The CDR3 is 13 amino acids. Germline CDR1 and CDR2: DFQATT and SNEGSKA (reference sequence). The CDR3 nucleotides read TGCAGTGCTAGAGATCCAGTAAGGGATACGCAGTATTTT. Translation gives CSARDPVRDTQYF.

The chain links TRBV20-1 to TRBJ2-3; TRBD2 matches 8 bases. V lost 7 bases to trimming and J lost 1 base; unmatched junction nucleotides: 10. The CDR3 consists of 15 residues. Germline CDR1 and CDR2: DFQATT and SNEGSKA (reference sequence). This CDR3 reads CSGSPGGRGTDTQYF. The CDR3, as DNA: TGCAGTGGATCTCCGGGGGGGCGGGGCACAGATACGCAGTATTTT.

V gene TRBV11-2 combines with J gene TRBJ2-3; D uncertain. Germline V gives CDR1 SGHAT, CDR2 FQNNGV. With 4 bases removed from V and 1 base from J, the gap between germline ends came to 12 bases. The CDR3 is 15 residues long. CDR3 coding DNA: TGTGCCAGCAGCTCCAACCGGGCGGGCACAGATACGCAGTATTTT. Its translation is CASSSNRAGTDTQYF.

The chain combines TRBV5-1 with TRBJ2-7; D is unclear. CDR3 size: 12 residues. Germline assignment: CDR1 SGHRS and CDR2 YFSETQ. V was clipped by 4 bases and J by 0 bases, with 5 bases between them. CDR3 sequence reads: CASSAPSYEQYF. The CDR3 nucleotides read TGCGCCAGCAGCGCCCCCTCCTACGAGCAGTACTTC.

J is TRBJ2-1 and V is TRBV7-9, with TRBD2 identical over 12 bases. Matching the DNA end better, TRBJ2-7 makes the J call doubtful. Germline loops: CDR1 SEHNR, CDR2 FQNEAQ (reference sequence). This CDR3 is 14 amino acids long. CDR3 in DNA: TGTGCCAGCAGTGCCGGACTAGCGGGGAGTGAGCAGTACTTC. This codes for CASSAGLAGSEQYF.

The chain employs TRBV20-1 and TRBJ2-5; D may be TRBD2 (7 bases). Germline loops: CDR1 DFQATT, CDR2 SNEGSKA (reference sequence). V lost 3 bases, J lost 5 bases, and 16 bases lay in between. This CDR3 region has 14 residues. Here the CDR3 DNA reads TGCAGTGCTAGTGGGGGGGCAGGGAGCGAGACCCAGTACTTC. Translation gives CSASGGAGSETQYF.

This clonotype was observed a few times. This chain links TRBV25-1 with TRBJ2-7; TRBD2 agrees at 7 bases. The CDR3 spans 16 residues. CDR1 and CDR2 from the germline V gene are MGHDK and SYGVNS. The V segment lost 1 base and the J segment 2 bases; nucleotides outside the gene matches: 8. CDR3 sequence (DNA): TGTGCCAGCAGTGAATCTGGCGGGAGTCGGACCTACGAGCAGTACTTC. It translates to CASSESGGSRTYEQYF.